This entry describes one T cell receptor beta chain. The record originates from a study of blood T cell repertoires in COVID-19. Produced via immunoSEQ multiplex PCR; TCRdb's table is partial and in-frame only. The sample comprises 120,000 or so clones, over 70% of which are singletons, and under 6% rests with the top ten. Sequencing was done on a sample of peripheral blood. This TCR was sampled from a man older than 75 with active or convalescent COVID-19.

The CDR3 protein is CASSPLGTSGPSTDTQYF. Written as DNA, the CDR3 is TGTGCCAGCAGCCCCCTCGGGACTAGCGGGCCTAGCACAGATACGCAGTATTTT. The chain couples TRBV4-2 to TRBJ2-3, with 12 positions matching TRBD2. Germline lookup yields CDR1 LGHNA and CDR2 YNFKEQ. After removal of 4 bases from V and 0 bases from J, the junction contained 8 bases not matched to a gene. This CDR3 is 18 amino acids long.